A selection of T cell receptor beta chains follows, all from one sample in a study of beta chain features in type 1 diabetes. Clones were sequenced by immunoSEQ multiplex PCR, and TCRdb holds only the in-frame ones, with some missing. Among fewer than 250,000 clones, less than 15% were seen once, and the ten largest hold about 0.027%. Sequencing used naive CD4+ T cells from blood. The receptors here all came from a woman in her forties in good health. Both conserved end residues are part of each CDR3. The order of the fields is V gene, D gene, J gene, clone size, CDR3 protein, CDR3 DNA. The D gene is left open where the match is weak. For some rows the clone size is stated as once, few or many, or as a class when expanded; others skip it.

TRBV10-3,TRBD2,TRBJ2-7,NA,CAIKSREDYEQYF,TGTGCCATAAAATCCCGGGAGGATTACGAGCAGTACTTC
TRBV6-1,NA,TRBJ1-5,NA,CASRGPGRSNQPQHF,TGTGCCAGCAGGGGGCCAGGACGGAGCAATCAGCCCCAGCATTTT
TRBV7-2,NA,TRBJ2-3,NA,CASRKRSSPVGGTDTQYF,TGTGCCAGCAGGAAGAGGTCCAGCCCTGTAGGAGGAACAGATACGCAGTATTTT
TRBV15,NA,TRBJ2-7,few,CATSRTYEQYF,TGTGCCACCAGCAGAACTTACGAGCAGTACTTC
TRBV25-1,TRBD1,TRBJ1-1,NA,CASSELGQLTEAFF,TGTGCCAGCAGTGAATTGGGACAGCTCACTGAAGCTTTCTTT
TRBV19,TRBD1,TRBJ1-6,few,CASRIQGENSPLHF,TGTGCCAGTAGGATACAGGGGGAAAATTCACCCCTCCACTTT
TRBV29-1,TRBD1,TRBJ2-5,NA,CSGQGQLQETQYF,TGCAGCGGACAGGGACAGCTCCAAGAGACCCAGTACTTC
TRBV7-9,NA,TRBJ2-2,NA,CASSLVAGNTGELFF,TGTGCCAGCAGCTTAGTTGCAGGGAACACCGGGGAGCTGTTTTTT
TRBV19,NA,TRBJ2-6,few,CASNRAVANVLTF,TGTGCCAGTAACAGGGCTGTGGCCAACGTCCTGACTTTC
TRBV13,TRBD2,TRBJ2-3,NA,CASSLGSSGGDTQYF,TGTGCCAGCAGCTTAGGGTCTAGCGGGGGTGATACGCAGTATTTT
TRBV9,TRBD1,TRBJ1-1,few,CASSGKDRLTEAFF,TGTGCCAGCAGCGGGAAGGACAGGCTCACTGAAGCTTTCTTT
TRBV7-9,TRBD1,TRBJ1-1,NA,CASSSGGGEAFF,TGTGCCAGCAGCTCAGGGGGAGGTGAAGCTTTCTTT
TRBV11-2,TRBD1,TRBJ1-6,NA,CASSLGTGLNSPLHF,TGTGCCAGCAGCTTAGGGACAGGTTTAAATTCACCCCTCCACTTT
TRBV6-6,TRBD1,TRBJ1-1,NA,CASRDRMIGTEAFF,TGTGCCAGCAGGGACAGGATGATAGGAACTGAAGCTTTCTTT
TRBV5-4,NA,TRBJ2-2,few,CASSAYRVGTGELFF,TGTGCCAGCAGCGCCTACAGGGTCGGGACCGGGGAGCTGTTTTTT
TRBV5-8,NA,TRBJ1-4,few,CASSFPGVGEKLFF,TGTGCCAGCAGCTTCCCCGGGGTTGGGGAAAAACTGTTTTTT
TRBV7-9,NA,TRBJ1-2,NA,CASSLESPSEGYTF,TGTGCCAGCAGCTTAGAGAGCCCCTCCGAGGGCTACACCTTC
TRBV9,NA,TRBJ1-1,few,CASSSGPNTEAFF,TGTGCCAGCAGCTCAGGCCCGAACACTGAAGCTTTCTTT
TRBV10-3,NA,TRBJ2-7,NA,CAILGTGEYEQYF,TGTGCCATCCTGGGGACGGGGGAGTACGAGCAGTACTTC
TRBV27,TRBD1,TRBJ1-4,few,CASSVLTGAGVGKLFF,TGTGCCAGCAGTGTCCTGACAGGGGCAGGAGTGGGGAAACTGTTTTTT
TRBV7-9,NA,TRBJ1-2,NA,CASSPGESYGYTF,TGTGCCAGCAGCCCCGGGGAGAGCTATGGCTACACCTTC
TRBV5-1,TRBD1,TRBJ1-1,NA,CASSLTGGTEAFF,TGCGCCAGCAGCCTCACAGGGGGTACTGAAGCTTTCTTT
TRBV6-5,NA,TRBJ2-7,NA,CASSYRVGGYEQYF,TGTGCCAGCAGTTACAGGGTTGGAGGGTACGAGCAGTACTTC
TRBV7-2,NA,TRBJ1-5,NA,CASSLAYNQPQHF,TGTGCCAGCAGCTTAGCCTACAATCAGCCCCAGCATTTT
TRBV28,NA,TRBJ1-6,few,CASSPGGPNSPLHF,TGTGCCAGCAGTCCCGGCGGCCCTAATTCACCCCTCCACTTT
TRBV5-6,TRBD1,TRBJ2-7,NA,CASSSVPGQGQSYEQYF,TGTGCCAGCAGCTCTGTCCCGGGACAGGGCCAATCCTACGAGCAGTACTTC
TRBV4-3,NA,TRBJ1-5,many,CASSQERSRQPQHF,TGCGCCAGCAGCCAAGAGCGATCACGTCAGCCCCAGCATTTT
TRBV7-2,NA,TRBJ2-5,NA,CASSLGGGAETQYF,TGTGCCAGCAGCCTCGGTGGGGGGGCAGAGACCCAGTACTTC
TRBV7-2,NA,TRBJ2-5,few,CASSARAFRTEETQYF,TGTGCCAGCAGCGCCAGAGCATTCAGGACAGAAGAGACCCAGTACTTC
TRBV7-9,NA,TRBJ2-2,many,CASSLPSTGELFF,TGTGCCAGCAGCTTACCGTCCACCGGGGAGCTGTTTTTT
TRBV11-2,NA,TRBJ2-2,NA,CASSLFDLRNGGELFF,TGTGCCAGCAGCTTATTCGACTTGAGGAACGGTGGGGAGCTGTTTTTT
TRBV18,TRBD2,TRBJ2-3,NA,CASSPGLAVGDTQYF,TGTGCCAGCTCACCTGGACTAGCCGTCGGAGATACGCAGTATTTT
TRBV6-1,NA,TRBJ2-7,few,CASREPGDYEQYF,TGTGCCAGCAGGGAACCGGGGGATTACGAGCAGTACTTC